These T cell receptor beta chains were read from a single sample in a study of blood T cells in healthy people across ages. One entry per CDR3 protein results from TCRdb running MiXCR on the 5' RACE reads. In the table there are 750,000 to 1,000,000 distinct CDR3 sequences, roughly 29% of which are singletons. These same data were also listed under a study on T cells of mothers and their children.

Sequencing was carried out using blood. These receptors were obtained from a woman between 40 and 55 years old in good health. Both conserved end residues are part of each CDR3. A D gene is named only where the DNA matches it firmly. Clone size is given for some rows only: seen once, a few or many times, or a class if the clone is expanded.

TRBJ1-1 | - | TRBV6-4 | - | CASSEVTASTEAFF | TGTGCCAGCAGTGAGGTGACAGCCAGCACTGAAGCTTTCTTT
TRBJ2-3 | - | TRBV28 | TRBD2 | CASSYYSGGTGPDTQYF | TGTGCCAGCAGCTACTATAGCGGGGGGACCGGCCCCGATACGCAGTATTTT
TRBJ2-3 | few | TRBV29-1 | - | CSVEDEGTSTDTQYF | TGCAGCGTTGAAGATGAGGGGACTAGCACAGATACGCAGTATTTT
TRBJ1-2 | many | TRBV20-1 | TRBD1 | CSARDLRTGAYGYTF | TGCAGTGCTAGAGATCTCCGGACAGGGGCTTATGGCTACACCTTC
TRBJ2-2 | - | TRBV27 | - | CGTLSTGPLFERTGELFF | TGTGGCACCCTTAGTACAGGGCCCTTATTCGAACGCACCGGGGAGCTGTTTTTT
TRBJ2-5 | - | TRBV14 | - | CASSQGIGEQYF | TGTGCCAGCAGCCAAGGGATCGGGGAGCAGTACTTC
TRBJ1-1 | - | TRBV3-1 | - | CASSLGAGRGDGEAFF | TGTGCCAGCAGCTTGGGGGCAGGGAGGGGGGACGGTGAAGCTTTCTTT
TRBJ1-1 | - | TRBV2 | TRBD1 | CASSEATGMNTEAFF | TGTGCCAGCAGCGAAGCGACAGGGATGAACACTGAAGCTTTCTTT
TRBJ1-1 | - | TRBV4-2 | - | CASSQEWGASTEAFF | TGTGCCAGCAGCCAAGAGTGGGGCGCGAGCACTGAAGCTTTCTTT
TRBJ1-1 | - | TRBV28 | TRBD1 | CASSLGTGLEAFF | TGTGCCAGCAGCCTGGGGACAGGGCTAGAAGCTTTCTTT
TRBJ1-2 | few | TRBV28 | TRBD1 | CASSLNRGSYGYTF | TGTGCCAGCAGTTTAAACAGGGGGAGCTATGGCTACACCTTC
TRBJ1-2 | few | TRBV7-9 | TRBD1 | CASSPRLGQGVYGYTF | TGTGCCAGCAGCCCACGACTAGGGCAGGGGGTCTATGGCTACACCTTC
TRBJ1-5 | - | TRBV20-1 | - | CSATVGGLSNQPQHF | TGCAGTGCTACTGTGGGGGGGCTTAGCAATCAGCCCCAGCATTTT
TRBJ1-1 | - | TRBV28 | - | CASSLTGPPETAFF | TGTGCCAGCAGCCTAACCGGGCCCCCGGAGACAGCTTTCTTT
TRBJ2-1 | - | TRBV11-3 | - | CASSSPGQYNELFF | TGTGCCAGCAGCTCCCCGGGGCAGTACAATGAGCTGTTCTTC
TRBJ2-1 | few | TRBV4-2 | - | CASSQETASVGNEQFF | TGTGCCAGCAGCCAAGAGACGGCGAGCGTAGGTAATGAGCAGTTCTTC
TRBJ1-2 | - | TRBV10-3 | - | CAASMGPNYGYTF | TGTGCCGCGTCAATGGGACCTAACTATGGCTACACCTTC
TRBJ2-7 | many | TRBV12-3/TRBV12-4 | - | CASTEDSYEQYF | TGTGCCAGCACTGAGGATTCCTACGAGCAGTACTTC
TRBJ2-7 | many | TRBV4-3 | - | CASSTFGTSYEQYF | TGCGCCAGCAGCACTTTCGGCACCTCCTACGAGCAGTACTTC
TRBJ2-3 | - | TRBV14 | - | CASSHWEQLSTDTQYF | TGTGCCAGCAGCCACTGGGAACAGTTGAGCACAGATACGCAGTATTTT
TRBJ2-6 | few | TRBV28 | TRBD2 | CASGSGGTGANVLTF | TGTGCCAGCGGGTCCGGGGGGACTGGGGCCAACGTCCTGACTTTC
TRBJ2-4 | - | TRBV20-1 | - | CSAGKPPSGRRNNLLAAKNIQYF | TGCAGTGCTGGAAAGCCGCCGTCAGGGAGGAGGAATAACCTATTAGCTGCCAAAAACATTCAGTACTTC
TRBJ2-3 | - | TRBV12-3/TRBV12-4 | - | CASSLASTDAEYF | TGTGCCAGCAGTTTAGCAAGCACAGATGCGGAGTATTTT
TRBJ2-7 | - | TRBV28 | TRBD1 | CASSSQGLISYEQYF | TGTGCCAGCAGTTCACAGGGGCTTATCTCCTACGAGCAGTACTTC
TRBJ2-7 | - | TRBV28 | TRBD1 | CASSSPGQPSYERYF | TGTGCCAGCAGTTCCCCGGGACAGCCGTCCTACGAGCGGTACTTC
TRBJ2-5 | many | TRBV25-1 | - | CASSGWTLQETQYF | TGTGCCAGCAGTGGTTGGACATTACAAGAGACCCAGTACTTC
TRBJ2-4 | few | TRBV15 | TRBD1 | CATSIGTALLAKNIQYF | TGTGCCACCAGCATTGGGACAGCGCTCCTAGCCAAAAACATTCAGTACTTC
TRBJ2-7 | - | TRBV4-3 | - | CASSQDPGAYTSSYEQYF | TGCGCCAGCAGCCAAGACCCTGGGGCCTATACGAGCTCCTACGAGCAGTACTTC
TRBJ1-1 | few | TRBV5-6 | - | CASNKVVGTSEAFF | TGTGCCAGCAACAAAGTGGTGGGGACCTCTGAAGCTTTCTTT
TRBJ2-5 | - | TRBV10-3 | TRBD1 | CAISVDGTGVNEQYF | TGTGCCATCAGTGTGGACGGGACAGGGGTAAATGAGCAGTACTTC
TRBJ1-5 | - | TRBV20-1 | TRBD1 | CSAARDRGSPNQPQHF | TGCAGTGCGGCTAGGGACAGGGGGTCACCCAATCAGCCCCAGCATTTT
TRBJ2-3 | - | TRBV20-1 | TRBD2 | CSARGSGMSTDTQYF | TGCAGTGCTAGGGGTAGCGGGATGAGCACAGATACGCAGTATTTT
TRBJ1-5 | few | TRBV20-1 | - | CSASPRSGNQPRHF | TGCAGTGCTAGCCCGCGGAGTGGCAATCAGCCCCGGCATTTT
TRBJ2-1 | - | TRBV5-1 | - | CASSLERLKYNEQFF | TGCGCCAGCAGCTTGGAGCGACTAAAATACAATGAGCAGTTCTTC
TRBJ2-1 | many | TRBV2 | - | CASSGGYNEQFF | TGTGCCAGCAGTGGCGGTTACAATGAGCAGTTCTTC
TRBJ2-3 | - | TRBV10-3 | - | CAISEGREDTDTQYF | TGTGCCATCAGTGAGGGGCGCGAAGACACAGATACGCAGTATTTT
TRBJ2-1 | few | TRBV5-8 | TRBD2 | CASSPSGGPFYEQFF | TGTGCCAGCAGCCCCAGCGGGGGGCCCTTTTATGAGCAGTTCTTC
TRBJ1-6 | - | TRBV9 | - | CASTVGPSEGSPLHF | TGTGCCAGCACCGTTGGACCCTCTGAGGGGTCACCCCTCCACTTT
TRBJ1-4 | - | TRBV5-1 | - | CASSFGITNEKRFF | TGCGCCAGCAGCTTCGGAATAACTAATGAAAAACGGTTTTTT
TRBJ2-7 | many | TRBV27 | - | CASIPLDKPYEQYF | TGTGCCAGCATACCCCTGGACAAGCCCTACGAGCAGTACTTC
TRBJ1-1 | - | TRBV7-2 | - | CASSSRQPNTEAFF | TGTGCCAGCAGCTCCCGACAGCCAAACACTGAAGCTTTCTTT
TRBJ2-7 | - | TRBV7-3 | - | CASSSSTGFYEQYF | TGTGCCAGCAGCTCCTCGACAGGATTTTACGAGCAGTACTTC
TRBJ2-5 | - | TRBV7-2 | TRBD1 | CASSLGVGTGVNIQYF | TGTGCCAGCAGCTTGGGGGTAGGGACAGGGGTTAACATCCAGTACTTC
TRBJ1-2 | few | TRBV24-1 | - | CATSDFSTDYGYTF | TGTGCCACCAGTGATTTTAGTACTGACTATGGCTACACCTTC
TRBJ1-2 | - | TRBV24-1 | TRBD1 | CATSARDRGKLNYGYTF | TGTGCCACCAGCGCCAGGGACAGGGGGAAACTTAACTATGGCTACACCTTC
TRBJ1-4 | - | TRBV12-3/TRBV12-4 | - | CASSPTTATNEKLFF | TGTGCCAGCAGCCCTACAACCGCAACTAATGAAAAACTGTTTTTT
TRBJ2-7 | many | TRBV20-1 | TRBD1 | CSAPPGQSYEQYF | TGCAGTGCTCCACCGGGACAGTCCTACGAGCAGTACTTC
TRBJ1-5 | - | TRBV2 | - | CASSEMVSQPQHF | TGTGCCAGCAGTGAAATGGTTTCTCAGCCCCAGCATTTT
TRBJ2-7 | many | TRBV20-1 | - | CSARDLGSSTYEQYF | TGCAGTGCTAGAGATCTCGGGTCGAGTACTTACGAGCAGTACTTC
TRBJ2-1 | - | TRBV20-1 | - | CSQRNGEAFGHEQFF | TGCAGCCAGCGTAACGGCGAAGCATTTGGTCATGAGCAGTTCTTC
TRBJ2-2 | - | TRBV11-1 | TRBD1 | CANSLDRAGELFF | TGTGCCAACAGCTTAGACAGGGCCGGGGAGCTGTTTTTT
TRBJ2-5 | few | TRBV12-3/TRBV12-4 | - | CASSFGGVGRQYF | TGTGCCAGCAGTTTCGGCGGGGTAGGACGCCAGTACTTC
TRBJ2-7 | many | TRBV19 | - | CASSTGSSYEQYF | TGTGCCAGTAGTACCGGTAGCTCCTACGAGCAGTACTTC
TRBJ1-6 | few | TRBV19 | - | CASNPQSSYNSPLHF | TGTGCCAGTAACCCACAGAGCTCCTATAATTCACCCCTCCACTTT
TRBJ2-3 | few | TRBV9 | TRBD1 | CASSLTGQGPNTQYF | TGTGCCAGCAGCCTGACGGGACAGGGGCCCAATACGCAGTATTTT
TRBJ1-1 | - | TRBV7-6 | - | CASSAGRPNTEAFF | TGTGCCAGCAGCGCAGGGCGGCCGAACACTGAAGCTTTCTTT
TRBJ1-2 | few | TRBV28 | - | CASSPGSVSNYGYTF | TGTGCCAGCAGCCCGGGGTCTGTCAGCAACTATGGCTACACCTTC
TRBJ2-7 | many | TRBV20-1 | - | CSATSVSKVTYEQYF | TGCAGTGCTACAAGCGTGTCAAAAGTCACCTACGAGCAGTACTTC
TRBJ1-2 | many | TRBV20-1 | - | CSASWAGELSPYGYTF | TGCAGTGCTAGTTGGGCAGGGGAACTCTCCCCGTATGGCTACACCTTC
TRBJ1-2 | - | TRBV12-3/TRBV12-4 | - | CASSTTRGHTF | TGTGCCAGCAGTACGACACGTGGCCACACCTTC